The 24 T cell receptor beta chains below come from one sample, sequenced in a study of graft-versus-host responses after intestinal transplantation (dated by TCRdb to the early 2020s). The method behind the library was the immunoSEQ multiplex PCR assay. TCRdb obtained this table from immuneACCESS and retained in-frame rearrangements with V and J assigned. These tables miss some clones; where compared with another copy, unresolved V genes account for less than half of the shortfall, and the remainder is unexplained. The sample records around 67,000 clones, over 75% of which are singletons. The ten top clones hold about 0.4% of the sample. The time point label, read with the paper, signifies: cells obtained before transplantation from donor or recipient. No antigen has been assigned to these receptors. The sample here was unstimulated CD4+ T cells sorted from spleen or lymph node cells, taken before transplant. These receptors were taken from a human donor who was the organ donor for an intestinal transplant.

The chain links TRBV28 to TRBJ1-2; D gene ambiguous. The germline V gene encodes CDR1 MDHEN and CDR2 SYDVKM. The CDR3 consists of 13 residues. V lost 4 bases and J 4 bases, leaving 10 bases between the germline ends. The CDR3 is CASSSHTTYGYTF. As DNA, the CDR3 is TGTGCCAGCAGTTCGCATACTACCTATGGCTACACCTTC.

CDR3 nucleotide sequence: TGTGCCAGCAGCGCCGGGACAGGGACCTATAATTCACCCCTCCACTTT. Translated: CASSAGTGTYNSPLHF. The chain recombines TRBV5-6 with TRBJ1-6, with TRBD1 identical over 9 bases. The CDR3 contains 16 residues. With 4 bases clipped from V and 2 bases from J, the junction kept 4 bases outside the gene matches. Germline values: CDR1 SGHDT, CDR2 YYEEEE.

This clone came up a few times. This chain uses TRBV19 with TRBJ1-1, with 7 bases fitting TRBD1. J was trimmed by 6 bases and V by 7 bases; bases with no gene match: 8. Per germline, CDR1 LNHDA and CDR2 SQIVND (reference sequence). The CDR3 length is 13 residues. CDR3 in DNA: TGTGCCAGTACCGACAGGGATCGAGCTGAAGCTTTCTTT. This codes for CASTDRDRAEAFF. Complete variable domain (other parts from reference TRBV19 and TRBJ1-1): DGGITQSPKYLFRKEGQNVTLSCEQNLNHDAMYWYRQDPGQGLRLIYYSQIVNDFQKGDIAEGYSVSREKKESFPLTVTSAQKNPTAFYLCASTDRDRAEAFFGQGTRLTVV.

The J gene is TRBJ2-3, the V gene TRBV11-2, with D perhaps matching TRBD1 (6 bases). Germline values: CDR1 SGHAT, CDR2 FQNNGV. The V and J ends lost 3 bases and 3 bases respectively, with 13 bases between them. The CDR3 covers 15 residues. The CDR3 coding sequence is TGTGCCAGCAGCTTTCTCTGGGGGCAGACAGATACGCAGTATTTT. It translates to CASSFLWGQTDTQYF.

The chain uses TRBV13 and TRBJ1-4, with TRBD1 as a possible D gene (6 bases). The V gene's germline CDR1 is PRHDT and CDR2 FYEKMQ (reference sequence). This CDR3 has 14 amino acids. Trimming removed 6 bases at V and 4 bases at J, with 12 bases between. Written as DNA, the CDR3 is TGTGCCAGCAGTCGGACGGACAGTAATGAAAAACTGTTTTTT. Amino acids: CASSRTDSNEKLFF.

CDR3 DNA: TGTGCCAGTAGTATCCGAAATGACAGGGGGCTGTCTGAAGCTTTCTTT. Amino acid sequence: CASSIRNDRGLSEAFF. The V and J genes are TRBV19 and TRBJ1-1; 10 nucleotides match TRBD1. Looked up from germline, CDR1 is LNHDA and CDR2 is SQIVND (reference sequence). The CDR3 loop spans 16 amino acids. V was clipped by 3 bases and J by 6 bases; unmatched bases: 10.

The chain joins TRBV6-5 to TRBJ1-5; D may be TRBD1 (5 bases). V was clipped by 6 bases and J by 4 bases, with 16 bases between them. CDR1 and CDR2 (germline): MNHEY, SVGAGI. CDR3 length: 15 residues. The CDR3 nucleotides are TGTGCCAGCAGGAGAGGAGACAGCCCGAATCAGCCCCAGCATTTT. The encoded protein is CASRRGDSPNQPQHF.

The chain is built from TRBV29-1 and TRBJ2-5; D possibly corresponds to TRBD1 (6 bases). Germline-derived CDR1 and CDR2 are SQVTM and ANQGSEA. This CDR3 contains 14 residues. Trimming left V 5 bases short and J 3 bases short, with 16 bases between. The CDR3 nucleotides read TGCAGCGTTACCTCCGGGACAACTAAAGAGACCCAGTACTTC. As protein: CSVTSGTTKETQYF.

The CDR3, as DNA: TGCGCCAGCAGCCAAGCATCCAACACCGGGGAGCTGTTTTTT. Protein: CASSQASNTGELFF. This chain uses TRBV4-1 with TRBJ2-2; unclear D gene. The CDR3 contains 14 residues. V lost 1 base to trimming and J lost 2 bases, with 5 bases between them. Germline loops: CDR1 MGHRA, CDR2 YSYEKL.

This clone was detected once. The chain links TRBV6-6 to TRBJ1-5; no definite D call. Germline V gene sequence: CDR1 MNHNY, CDR2 SVGAGI (reference sequence). The ends were cut back, 4 bases at V and 4 bases at J, with 2 bases in the middle. The CDR3 loop spans 11 amino acids. CDR3 bases: TGTGCCAGCAGTTCGAATCAGCCCCAGCATTTT. Amino acid sequence: CASSSNQPQHF.

The chain recombines TRBV6-5 with TRBJ1-2; TRBD1 agrees at 7 bases. The CDR3 extends over 14 amino acids. Germline loops: CDR1 MNHEY, CDR2 SVGAGI. The V segment lost 7 bases and the J segment 3 bases; nucleotides outside the gene matches: 8. DNA for the CDR3: TGTGCCAGCAATCACAGGGGCGCCGACTATGGCTACACCTTC. Protein product: CASNHRGADYGYTF.

The V call is TRBV28, the J call TRBJ1-6; maybe TRBD1 (5 bases). The CDR3 is 16 amino acids. V lost 6 bases, J lost 5 bases, and 17 bases lay in between. Germline values: CDR1 MDHEN, CDR2 SYDVKM. CDR3 in amino acids: CASSPTVGRNNSPLHF. The CDR3 DNA sequence: TGTGCCAGCAGCCCCACGGTGGGGCGGAATAATTCACCCCTCCACTTT.

The V gene is TRBV6-1, the J gene TRBJ1-5; D possibly corresponds to TRBD1 (5 bases). With 4 bases removed from V and 2 bases from J, the gap between germline ends came to 15 bases. Germline V gene data show CDR1 as MNHNS and CDR2 as SASEGT. The CDR3 extends over 16 amino acids. The CDR3 coding sequence is TGTGCCAGCAGTGTATTGGCCGACAGTGGCAATCAGCCCCAGCATTTT. Residues: CASSVLADSGNQPQHF.

The chain links TRBV29-1 to TRBJ2-3, with D perhaps matching TRBD1 (5 bases). Trimming took off 4 bases at V and 5 bases at J, with 16 bases between the two ends. In germline, CDR1 is SQVTM, CDR2 ANQGSEA. This CDR3 is built from 14 residues. CDR3 in DNA: TGCAGCGTTGCGTCGGGCAGGGCCGGAGATACGCAGTATTTT. Protein sequence: CSVASGRAGDTQYF.

V is TRBV9 and J is TRBJ1-2; TRBD1 might be the D (6 bases). The V gene's germline CDR1 is SGDLS and CDR2 YYNGEE. This CDR3 contains 14 residues. Deletions cut 0 bases from V and 8 bases from J, with 14 bases between. The CDR3 reads CASSVDSRGFGYTF. Here the CDR3 DNA reads TGTGCCAGCAGCGTAGATTCCAGGGGCTTCGGCTACACCTTC.

Of note for this clone: The same CDR3 is also encoded by other DNA sequences in this sample. The V and J genes are TRBV6-5 and TRBJ1-5; D may be TRBD1 (6 bases). V gave up 0 bases and J gave up 6 bases, with 6 bases separating them. The CDR3 extends over 13 amino acids. Germline V gives CDR1 MNHEY, CDR2 SVGAGI. The CDR3 DNA follows: TGTGCCAGCAGTTACTCCAGGGGTCAGCCCCAGCATTTT. This encodes CASSYSRGQPQHF.

This sequence joins TRBV6-5 and TRBJ2-5; 13 nucleotides align to TRBD2. CDR1 and CDR2 from the germline V gene are MNHEY and SVGAGI. With 8 bases clipped from V and 5 bases from J, the junction kept 8 bases outside the gene matches. The CDR3 covers 15 residues. The CDR3 DNA sequence: TGTGCCAGCCTCGGGACTAGCGGGGAGAGGGAGACCCAGTACTTC. Translating gives CASLGTSGERETQYF.

The chain combines TRBV7-2 with TRBJ1-2, with TRBD1 as a possible D gene (6 bases). Germline CDR1 and CDR2: SGHTA and FQGNSA. Trimming removed 5 bases at V and 5 bases at J, with 15 bases between. The CDR3 extends over 14 amino acids. The CDR3: CASSLQQGGYGYTF. The CDR3 DNA reads as TGTGCCAGCAGCCTTCAACAAGGGGGTTATGGCTACACCTTC.

The chain carries TRBV4-1 and TRBJ2-3, with D possibly matching TRBD2 (5 bases). The CDR3 totals 17 residues. CDR1 is MGHRA, CDR2 YSYEKL, per germline. The V end was cut by 0 bases, the J end by 5 bases, with 18 bases between. The CDR3 loop is CASSQDTSTGVGDTQYF. The DNA for the CDR3 is TGCGCCAGCAGCCAAGATACGTCTACCGGGGTAGGAGATACGCAGTATTTT.

The rearrangement joins TRBV19 to TRBJ1-2; D is undetermined. There are 13 residues in the CDR3. V gave up 6 bases and J gave up 13 bases, with 21 bases separating them. Germline V gives CDR1 LNHDA, CDR2 SQIVND (reference sequence). The CDR3 nucleotides read TGTGCCAGTAGACGACTCCAAGCCAGAACCAGCACCTTC. Residues: CASRRLQARTSTF.

This chain connects TRBV6-6 to TRBJ1-2, with 9 bases aligning to TRBD1. V trimming: 6 bases; J trimming: 2 bases; junction bases outside the gene matches: 4. Germline loops: CDR1 MNHNY, CDR2 SVGAGI (reference sequence). The CDR3 contains 14 residues. CDR3 loop: CASRPQGANYGYTF. The CDR3 bases are TGTGCCAGCAGACCACAGGGGGCCAACTATGGCTACACCTTC.

The chain uses TRBV2 and TRBJ1-6; D is uncertain. This CDR3 contains 16 residues. V shed 6 bases and J shed 10 bases, with 22 bases lying between them. CDR1 is SNHLY, CDR2 FYNNEI, per germline. The chain's CDR3 is CASRGLDGDYGSPLHF. Written as DNA, the CDR3 is TGTGCCAGCAGGGGTCTAGACGGAGATTACGGGTCACCCCTCCACTTT.

This chain links TRBV7-2 with TRBJ2-5, with D uncertain. The CDR3 covers 16 residues. Trimming took off 1 base at V and 5 bases at J, with 17 bases between the two ends. The germline V gene encodes CDR1 SGHTA and CDR2 FQGNSA. The CDR3 protein is CASSLVPRPRRETQYF. The CDR3 DNA reads TGTGCCAGCAGCTTAGTCCCGAGGCCTCGTAGGGAGACCCAGTACTTC.

The rearrangement uses TRBV11-2 and TRBJ2-1; 10 nucleotides line up with TRBD2. This CDR3 region has 15 residues. Looked up from germline, CDR1 is SGHAT and CDR2 is FQNNGV. J was trimmed by 2 bases and V by 5 bases; bases with no gene match: 3. CDR3: CASSELAGTYNEQFF. DNA of the CDR3: TGTGCCAGCAGCGAACTAGCGGGGACCTACAATGAGCAGTTCTTC.